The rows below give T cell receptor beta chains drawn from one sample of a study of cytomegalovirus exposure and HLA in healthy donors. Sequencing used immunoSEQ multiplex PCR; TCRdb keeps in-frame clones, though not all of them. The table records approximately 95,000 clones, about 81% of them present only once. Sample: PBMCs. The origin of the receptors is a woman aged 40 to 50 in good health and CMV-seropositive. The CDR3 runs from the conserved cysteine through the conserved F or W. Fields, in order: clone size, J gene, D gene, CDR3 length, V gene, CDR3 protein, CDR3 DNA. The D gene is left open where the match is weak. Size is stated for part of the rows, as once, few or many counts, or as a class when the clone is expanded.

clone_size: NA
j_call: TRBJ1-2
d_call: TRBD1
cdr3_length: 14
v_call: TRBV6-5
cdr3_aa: CASSYQDRDYGYTF
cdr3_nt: TGTGCCAGCAGTTACCAGGACAGGGACTATGGCTACACCTTC

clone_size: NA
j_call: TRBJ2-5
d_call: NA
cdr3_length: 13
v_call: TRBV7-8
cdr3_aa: CASSNTLEETQYF
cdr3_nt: TGTGCCAGCAGCAACACCTTGGAAGAGACCCAGTACTTC

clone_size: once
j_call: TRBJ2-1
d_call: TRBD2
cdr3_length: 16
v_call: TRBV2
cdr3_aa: CASSGPSGSSYNEQFF
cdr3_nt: TGTGCCAGCAGTGGGCCTAGCGGTTCCTCCTACAATGAGCAGTTCTTC

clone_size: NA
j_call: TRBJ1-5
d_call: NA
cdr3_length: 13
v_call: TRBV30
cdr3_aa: CAWSPGNTQPQHF
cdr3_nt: TGTGCCTGGAGTCCGGGGAATACTCAGCCCCAGCATTTT

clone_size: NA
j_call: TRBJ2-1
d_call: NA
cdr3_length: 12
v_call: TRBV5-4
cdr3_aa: CASSSGVNEQFF
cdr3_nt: TGTGCCAGCAGTTCAGGGGTCAATGAGCAGTTCTTC

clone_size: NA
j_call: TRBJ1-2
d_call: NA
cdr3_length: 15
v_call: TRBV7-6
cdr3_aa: CASSLELGANYGYTF
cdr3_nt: TGTGCCAGCAGCTTAGAGCTCGGGGCTAACTATGGCTACACCTTC

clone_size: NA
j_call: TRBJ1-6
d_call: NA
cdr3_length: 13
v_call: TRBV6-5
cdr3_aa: CASRGGIDSPLHF
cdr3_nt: TGTGCCAGCAGGGGGGGAATCGATTCACCCCTCCACTTT

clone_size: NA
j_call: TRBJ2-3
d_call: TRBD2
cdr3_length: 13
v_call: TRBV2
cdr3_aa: CATSLAGIDTQYF
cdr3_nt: TGTGCCACCTCCCTAGCGGGGATAGATACGCAGTATTTT

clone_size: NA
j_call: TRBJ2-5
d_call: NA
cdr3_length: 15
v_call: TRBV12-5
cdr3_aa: CASGLDGSSGETQYF
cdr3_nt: TGTGCTAGTGGTTTGGACGGGTCTTCGGGAGAGACCCAGTACTTC

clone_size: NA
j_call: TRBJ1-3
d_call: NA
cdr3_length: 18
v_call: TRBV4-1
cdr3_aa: CASSQDSFGQFAGNTIYF
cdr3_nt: TGCGCCAGCAGCCAAGATTCTTTCGGACAGTTTGCTGGAAACACCATATATTTT

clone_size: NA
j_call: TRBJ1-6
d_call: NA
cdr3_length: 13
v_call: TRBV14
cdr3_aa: CASSQAGGSPLHF
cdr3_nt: TGTGCCAGCAGCCAAGCGGGAGGATCACCCCTCCACTTT

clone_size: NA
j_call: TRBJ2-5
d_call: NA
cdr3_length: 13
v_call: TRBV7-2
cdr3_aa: CASMDYLQETQYF
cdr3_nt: TGTGCCAGCATGGACTACCTCCAAGAGACCCAGTACTTC

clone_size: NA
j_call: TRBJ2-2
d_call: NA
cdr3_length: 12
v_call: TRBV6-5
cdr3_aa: CASSTQGGELFF
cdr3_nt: TGTGCCAGCAGTACCCAGGGTGGGGAGCTGTTTTTT

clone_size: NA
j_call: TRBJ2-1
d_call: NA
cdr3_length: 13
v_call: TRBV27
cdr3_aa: CASSFPGRNEQFF
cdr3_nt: TGTGCCAGCAGTTTCCCAGGGAGGAATGAGCAGTTCTTC

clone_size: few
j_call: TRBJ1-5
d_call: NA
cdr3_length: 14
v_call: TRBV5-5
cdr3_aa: CASLPGGEGQPQHF
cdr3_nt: TGTGCCAGCCTCCCGGGAGGGGAAGGACAGCCCCAGCATTTT

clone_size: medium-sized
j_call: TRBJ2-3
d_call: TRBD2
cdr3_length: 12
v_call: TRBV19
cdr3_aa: CATRLAGDTQYF
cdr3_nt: TGTGCCACCCGACTAGCGGGAGATACGCAGTATTTT

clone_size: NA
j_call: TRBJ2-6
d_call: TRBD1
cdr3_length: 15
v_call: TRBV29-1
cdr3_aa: CSVGQGGSGANVLTF
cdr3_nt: TGCAGCGTTGGACAGGGGGGTTCTGGGGCCAACGTCCTGACTTTC

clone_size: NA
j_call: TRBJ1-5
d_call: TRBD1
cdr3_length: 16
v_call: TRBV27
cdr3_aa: CASSSSGQRDNQPQHF
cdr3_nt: TGTGCCAGCAGTTCCTCGGGACAGAGAGATAATCAGCCCCAGCATTTT